The sequence of this T cell receptor (beta chain) was determined in a study of T cells in narcolepsy. Turning to the study itself: Donors had narcolepsy type 1 or type 2, or were healthy controls. Study-wide points: Same-patient CSF and blood CD4+ T cell clonotypes included HCRT-specific and TRIB2-specific autoreactive ones.

V dropped 1 base and J dropped 1 base, with 8 bases sitting between them. The CDR3 extends over 14 amino acids. Germline CDR1 SGHDN, CDR2 FVKESK. The sample holds one count of this clone. Its antigen is unidentified. Other DNA sequences of this sample code for an identical CDR3. The protocol was immunoSEQ multiplex PCR, while the TCRdb copy is restricted to in-frame clones and leaves out a portion. Of about 15,000 clones listed, 65% to 90% are singletons. The chain has TRBV14 and TRBJ2-7; D is unresolved. Specimen: memory (CD45RA-) CD4+ T cells from blood. This sequence was found in a human donor in good health. Here the CDR3 reads CASSQGRASYEQYF. CDR3 in DNA: TGTGCCAGCAGCCAAGGGAGAGCGTCCTACGAGCAGTACTTC.